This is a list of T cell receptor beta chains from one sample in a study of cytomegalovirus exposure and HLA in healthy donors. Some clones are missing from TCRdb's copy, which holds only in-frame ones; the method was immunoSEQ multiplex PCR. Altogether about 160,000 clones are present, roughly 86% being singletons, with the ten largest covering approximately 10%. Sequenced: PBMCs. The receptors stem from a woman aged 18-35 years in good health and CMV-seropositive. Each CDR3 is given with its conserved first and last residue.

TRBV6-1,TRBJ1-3,CASSEKGNTIYF
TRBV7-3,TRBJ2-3,CASSRSRAIDTQYF
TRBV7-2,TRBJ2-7,CASSARSRGSYEQYF
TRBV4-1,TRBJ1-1,CASSSRQGARAFF
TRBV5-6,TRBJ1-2,CASSLEARGGYGYTF
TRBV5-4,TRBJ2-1,CASSTGTLGLSFF
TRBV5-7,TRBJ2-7,CASTPRAGQGPYEQYF
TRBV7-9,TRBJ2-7,CASSLWADPYEQYF
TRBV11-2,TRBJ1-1,CASSQIRSTEAFF
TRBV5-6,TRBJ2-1,CASSPGGGSYNEQFF
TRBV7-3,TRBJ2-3,CASSLTLIRGTDTQYF
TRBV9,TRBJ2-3,CASSGRSGSTDTQYF
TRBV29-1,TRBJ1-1,CSVLGSGNTEAFF
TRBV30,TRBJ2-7,CAWSVLRTSGRAVEQYF
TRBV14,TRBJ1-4,CASSQQQPNEKLFF
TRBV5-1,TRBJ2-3,CASSLAGELTQYF
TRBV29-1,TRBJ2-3,CSVGQGKTDTQYF
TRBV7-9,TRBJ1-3,CASSLGDTSGNTIYF
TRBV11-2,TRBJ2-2,CASSLDSNTGELFF
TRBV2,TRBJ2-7,CASKGGGSRGEQYF
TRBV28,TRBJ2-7,CASTSTGPYEQYF
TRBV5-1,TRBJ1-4,CASSFGRDRGLASAEKLFF
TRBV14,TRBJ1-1,CASSQDQVYTEAFF
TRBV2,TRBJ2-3,CAINSGRTSTDTQYF
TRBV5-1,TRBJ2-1,CASSTVAGRINEQFF
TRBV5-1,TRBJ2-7,CASSMASGAYEQYF
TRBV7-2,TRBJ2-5,CASSLLGLAGGGETQYF
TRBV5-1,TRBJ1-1,CASSLRENTEAFF
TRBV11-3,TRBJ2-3,CASSLVLSRGTDTQYF